Sequencing of this T cell receptor (beta chain) was carried out in a study of radiotherapy plus CTLA-4 blockade in lung cancer. Across the study: Across the patients, objective responses occurred in about 19%, and disease control in roughly 30%.

CTLA-4 blockade with ipilimumab, together with focal radiation, was given to patients with chemo-refractory metastatic non-small-cell lung cancer. CDR1 MDHEN and CDR2 SYDVKM come from the germline V gene. CDR3 size: 14 residues. The V and J ends lost 10 bases and 2 bases, in that order; junction bases with no gene match: 10. About this clone itself: Its antigen is not identified.

Regarding the study as a whole: Peripheral blood showed expansion of tumor-derived TCR clones after radiotherapy and ipilimumab. Early shifts in blood T cell clones, with interferon-beta, reportedly predicted response best.

Measured with immunoSEQ multiplex PCR; TCRdb has only the in-frame clones, and not every one. The sample has about 94,000 clones, roughly 80% seen once. The genes are TRBV28 and TRBJ2-7; TRBD1 matches 8 bases. The receptor was derived from a human donor with non-small cell lung cancer that progressed on radiotherapy plus ipilimumab. The sample here was peripheral blood, taken from a patient treated with radiotherapy plus ipilimumab. The CDR3 bases are TGTGCCATCGGCGCAGGGGGCGCAGCCTACGAGCAGTACTTC. This codes for CAIGAGGAAYEQYF.